The 28 T cell receptor beta chains below come from one sample, sequenced in a study of T cell repertoires in cytomegalovirus infection. MiXCR was run by TCRdb on the reads, yielding one entry per CDR3 protein. The table has 200,000 to 300,000 distinct CDR3 sequences, approximately 15% seen once; the top ten hold around 9%. Sequencing used PBMCs. All receptors derive from a human donor in good health (CMV status not recorded). Some clones in this sample may be carry-over from other donors' samples.

This clonotype showed up just a few times. The chain links TRBV2 to TRBJ1-4, with 9 positions matching TRBD1. This CDR3 spans 15 amino acids. Trimming removed 6 bases from V and 4 bases from J; junction bases left unmatched: 6. Per germline, CDR1 SNHLY and CDR2 FYNNEI. CDR3 region: CASRRGTGSNEKLFF. The CDR3 DNA reads TGTGCCAGCAGGAGGGGGACAGGGAGTAATGAAAAACTGTTTTTT.

This clonotype was counted at least ten times. The gene calls are TRBV28 and TRBJ2-3; D perhaps matches TRBD1 (6 bases). Germline V lookup: CDR1 MDHEN, CDR2 SYDVKM. V dropped 3 bases and J dropped 6 bases, with 16 bases sitting between them. The CDR3 runs 15 residues. The CDR3 DNA is TGTGCCAGCAGTTTTTTACGGGACATCGGGGATACGCAGTATTTT. Its translation: CASSFLRDIGDTQYF.

This clonotype has more than one count but fewer than ten. The rearrangement uses TRBV6-1 and TRBJ1-2; D is undetermined. Trimming took off 1 base at V and 4 bases at J, with 13 bases between the two ends. CDR1 and CDR2 (germline): MNHNS, SASEGT. This CDR3 has 15 residues. This CDR3 is CASSEVMVETYGYTF. CDR3 coding DNA: TGTGCCAGCAGTGAAGTTATGGTCGAGACCTATGGCTACACCTTC.

J is TRBJ1-1 and V is TRBV5-8; D unclear. V lost 3 bases and J 3 bases, leaving 15 bases between the germline ends. The CDR3 is made up of 15 amino acids. From germline, CDR1 is SGHTS and CDR2 YDEGEE. The CDR3 DNA reads TGTGCCAGCAGCTCGAGGTTGGGGTACGACACTGAAGCTTTCTTT. It yields the protein CASSSRLGYDTEAFF.

This clonotype was detected many times. The chain has TRBV6-5 and TRBJ2-7; D call uncertain. The CDR3 loop spans 14 amino acids. V lost 2 bases and J 5 bases, leaving 13 bases between the germline ends. Germline V lookup: CDR1 MNHEY, CDR2 SVGAGI. The DNA of the CDR3 is TGTGCCAGCAGTTACGATCGGCAGATCGACGAGCAGTACTTC. As protein: CASSYDRQIDEQYF.

Ten or more counts support this clonotype. The CDR3 spells CASSLWTSGAPYQETQYF. The CDR3 bases are TGTGCCAGCAGCCTCTGGACTAGCGGGGCGCCGTACCAAGAGACCCAGTACTTC. V is TRBV7-2 and J is TRBJ2-5, with 12 positions matching TRBD2. Trimming removed 5 bases from V and 0 bases from J; junction bases left unmatched: 10. Germline CDR1 is SGHTA and CDR2 is FQGNSA. The CDR3 consists of 18 residues.

This chain links TRBV12-3 or TRBV12-4 with TRBJ1-3, with D uncertain. This CDR3 comprises 15 residues. With 3 bases removed from V and 3 bases from J, the gap between germline ends came to 12 bases. CDR3 in DNA: TGTGCCAGCAGTTTTGAGCCAATTGGTGGAAACACCATATATTTT. Its protein is CASSFEPIGGNTIYF.

To note about this clonotype: Sequence at one end of the junction differs from germline and may be a read error. In DNA form, the CDR3 reads TGTGCCAGCAGCTTGAGATCGACCGGGGAGCTGTTGTTT. It yields the protein CASSLRSTGELLF. The chain couples TRBV5-5 to TRBJ2-2, with TRBD2 as a possible D gene (5 bases). CDR3 length equals 13 residues. Looked up from germline, CDR1 is SGHKS and CDR2 is YYEKEE (reference sequence). The full variable domain, its missing parts supplied by reference TRBV5-5 and TRBJ2-2, is DAGVTQSPTHLIKTRGQQVTLRCSPISGHKSVSWYQQVLGQGPQFIFQYYEKEERGRGNFPDRFSARQFPNYSSELNVNALLLGDSALYLCASSLRSTGELLFGEGSRLTVL.

The V gene is TRBV7-3, the J gene TRBJ2-5, with D uncertain. The V gene's germline CDR1 is SGHTA and CDR2 FQGTGA. The V end was cut by 5 bases, the J end by 4 bases, with 11 bases between. This CDR3 has 13 residues. The CDR3 DNA reads TGTGCCAGCAGCCGGAACCACCGAGAGACCCAGTACTTC. Translated, it gives CASSRNHRETQYF.

This clonotype turned up a few times. The chain's CDR3 is CASSLGGQGGPQHF. DNA of the CDR3: TGTGCCAGCAGTTTAGGGGGGCAGGGAGGGCCCCAGCATTTT. This chain connects TRBV12-3 or TRBV12-4 to TRBJ1-5; perhaps TRBD1 as D (6 bases). The V end lost 1 base, the J end lost 9 bases, and 13 bases lay between the germline ends. The CDR3 has 14 residues.

This chain links TRBV7-9 with TRBJ1-6; 9 bases line up with TRBD1. The CDR3 has 16 residues. Germline V gene sequence: CDR1 SEHNR, CDR2 FQNEAQ (reference sequence). Trimming cost V 5 bases and J 7 bases; bases outside gene matches: 9. The CDR3 loop is CASSLRTGELNSPLHF. The CDR3 DNA reads TGTGCCAGCAGCCTACGGACAGGGGAATTGAATTCACCCCTCCACTTT.

This sequence joins TRBV6-2 or TRBV6-3 and TRBJ1-2; D is uncertain. The germline CDR1 and CDR2 sequences are MNHEY and SVGEGT. The CDR3 is 16 residues long. Trimming pared 0 bases from V and 0 bases from J, leaving 11 bases between. As DNA, the CDR3 is TGTGCCAGCAGTTACTCGAAGAGGGCTTCTAACTATGGCTACACCTTC. Amino acid sequence: CASSYSKRASNYGYTF.

This clonotype was detected ten times or more. DNA of the CDR3: TGCGCCAGCAGGATTCTGCGGCCCCAGCATTTT. Amino acids: CASRILRPQHF. The chain recombines TRBV10-2 with TRBJ1-5; D is uncertain. V lost 6 bases and J lost 9, with 9 bases in between. Germline loops: CDR1 WSHSY, CDR2 SAAADI. CDR3 length: 11 residues.

This clonotype appeared a few times. The rearrangement uses TRBV5-1 and TRBJ2-3, with D tentatively TRBD1 or TRBD2 (5 bases each). The length of the CDR3 is 15 residues. V was clipped by 4 bases and J by 3 bases, with 15 bases between them. The germline CDR1 and CDR2 sequences are SGHRS and YFSETQ. The CDR3 is CASSPVGDVTDTQYF. CDR3 nucleotide sequence: TGCGCCAGCAGCCCGGTGGGGGATGTGACAGATACGCAGTATTTT.

This clonotype was seen many times. V gene TRBV7-2 combines with J gene TRBJ1-2, with 9 bases that match TRBD1. J gave up 6 bases and V 6 bases, and 8 bases lay outside the gene matches. The CDR3 runs 14 residues. Germline V gene lookup returns CDR1 SGHTA and CDR2 FQGNSA. The CDR3 DNA is TGTGCCAGCAGGCCATCGGGACAGGGCCATGGCTACACCTTC. Encoded protein: CASRPSGQGHGYTF.

This clonotype was found many times. The chain employs TRBV6-5 and TRBJ2-5; the match to TRBD1 covers 10 bases. This CDR3 comprises 14 residues. The V and J ends lost 6 bases and 5 bases, in that order; junction bases with no gene match: 6. The V gene's germline CDR1 is MNHEY and CDR2 SVGAGI. CDR3 in DNA: TGTGCCAGCAGATTGACAGGGGGCGCGGAGACCCAGTACTTC. Its protein is CASRLTGGAETQYF.

Ten or more counts support this clonotype. V and J are TRBV27 and TRBJ2-7, with D uncertain. In germline, CDR1 is MNHEY, CDR2 SMNVEV (reference sequence). The CDR3 has 15 amino acids. Trimming left V 0 bases short and J 2 bases short, with 11 bases between. The DNA for the CDR3 is TGTGCCAGCAGTTTATCAGGGATGGGAACCTACGAGCAGTACTTC. This gives the protein CASSLSGMGTYEQYF.

This clonotype was detected only a few times. The chain carries TRBV11-2 and TRBJ2-5; D possibly matches TRBD1 or TRBD2 (5 bases each). CDR3 length equals 15 residues. Looked up from germline, CDR1 is SGHAT and CDR2 is FQNNGV. V lost 5 bases to trimming and J lost 4 bases, with 17 bases between them. Here the CDR3 reads CASSRGGGVGETQYF. CDR3 DNA: TGTGCCAGCAGCAGAGGTGGGGGAGTTGGAGAGACCCAGTACTTC.

This clonotype was observed a few times. The chain couples TRBV20-1 to TRBJ1-5; a weak D match, TRBD1 (6 bases). This CDR3 has 13 residues. Germline V gene data show CDR1 as DFQATT and CDR2 as SNEGSKA (reference sequence). Trimming stripped 2 bases from V and 5 bases from J, with 10 bases between. CDR3 sequence: CSARKGGDQPQHF. For the CDR3, the DNA is TGCAGTGCTAGAAAGGGGGGGGATCAGCCCCAGCATTTT.

The table lists this clonotype with a few counts. The V and J genes are TRBV29-1 and TRBJ1-2, with a tentative D call TRBD1 (6 bases). Germline loops: CDR1 SQVTM, CDR2 ANQGSEA. V dropped 8 bases and J dropped 4 bases, with 11 bases sitting between them. This CDR3 has 11 amino acids. CDR3 coding DNA: TGCAGCACATGGACAGCCTATGGCTACACCTTC. Protein product: CSTWTAYGYTF. Based on the CDR3 plus reference TRBV29-1 and TRBJ1-2, the full variable domain is SAVISQKPSRDICQRGTSLTIQCQVDSQVTMMFWYRQQPGQSLTLIATANQGSEATYESGFVIDKFPISRPNLTFSTLTVSNMSPEDSSIYLCSTWTAYGYTFGSGTRLTVV.

This clonotype was observed a handful of times. J is TRBJ2-1 and V is TRBV29-1; 8 bases are a match to TRBD1. Per the germline V gene, CDR1 is SQVTM and CDR2 is ANQGSEA. CDR3 length equals 16 residues. J gave up 3 bases and V 4 bases, and 11 bases lay outside the gene matches. CDR3: CSVAPTRDRGYNEQFF. CDR3 DNA: TGCAGCGTTGCTCCTACGCGAGACAGGGGCTACAATGAGCAGTTCTTC.

The chain uses TRBV20-1 and TRBJ2-1, with 9 positions matching TRBD2. The CDR3 has 14 residues. V shed 6 bases, J shed 4 bases, and the junction held 7 bases outside the gene matches. Germline CDR1 and CDR2: DFQATT and SNEGSKA (reference sequence). The CDR3 nucleotides are TGCAGTGCGGAAATAGCGGGGGTTTACAATGAGCAGTTCTTC. Encoded protein: CSAEIAGVYNEQFF.

This clonotype was picked up many times. The rearrangement joins TRBV12-5 to TRBJ1-4; D is unresolved. CDR3 length equals 14 residues. V dropped 5 bases and J dropped 3 bases, with 10 bases sitting between them. Germline V gene data show CDR1 as LGHNT and CDR2 as FRNRAP. In DNA form, the CDR3 reads TGTGCTAGTGGTCCCGCGGCGGCTAATGAAAAACTGTTTTTT. This sequence encodes CASGPAAANEKLFF.

CDR3 amino acids: CASILRGNYGYTF. The CDR3 DNA reads TGTGCCAGCATTCTGCGGGGGAACTATGGCTACACCTTC. The rearrangement joins TRBV28 to TRBJ1-2, with a weak D call TRBD1 (5 bases). The germline V gene has CDR1 MDHEN and CDR2 SYDVKM. This CDR3 is 13 amino acids long. Trimming pared 7 bases from V and 2 bases from J, leaving 11 bases between.

This clonotype was recorded many times. This chain joins TRBV15 and TRBJ2-3; a weak D match, TRBD1 (5 bases). CDR3 size: 16 residues. The germline V gene encodes CDR1 LNHNV and CDR2 YYDKDF (reference sequence). The V and J ends lost 0 bases and 2 bases respectively, with 12 bases between them. The CDR3 protein is CATSREGLGNTDTQYF. DNA of the CDR3: TGTGCCACCAGCAGAGAGGGGCTTGGGAACACAGATACGCAGTATTTT.

This clonotype showed up many times. The CDR3 DNA follows: TGTGCCAGCAGTTTAATGACAGGGGGGGGAACTGAAGCTTTCTTT. It codes for CASSLMTGGGTEAFF. This rearrangement joins TRBV27 to TRBJ1-1, with 9 positions matching TRBD1. The germline gives CDR1 MNHEY, CDR2 SMNVEV (reference sequence). The CDR3 spans 15 residues. J lost 5 bases, V lost 2 bases, and 6 bases had no gene match.

This clonotype was recorded a few times. The genes are TRBV18 and TRBJ1-2; D is unresolved. Trimming removed 1 base from V and 5 bases from J, with 11 bases in between. Germline CDR1 is KGHSH and CDR2 is LQKENI. This CDR3 has 14 amino acids. The CDR3 spells CASSPQETKYGYTF. In nucleotides, the CDR3 is TGTGCCAGCTCACCACAGGAGACAAAGTATGGCTACACCTTC.

This clonotype was seen only a few times. The gene calls are TRBV28 and TRBJ1-4; no definite D call. CDR1 MDHEN and CDR2 SYDVKM come from the germline V gene. This CDR3 contains 12 residues. DNA of the CDR3: TGTGCAAGCTGCCCCCTTAATGAAAAACTGTTTTTT. Protein product: CASCPLNEKLFF.